The 9 T cell receptor beta chains below were found in one sample sequenced in a study of OX40 agonist ivuxolimab in advanced cancers. Library prep was done by the immunoSEQ multiplex PCR assay. In TCRdb, the immuneACCESS table is reduced to in-frame sequences with V and J assigned. These tables do not hold every clone; where another copy was compared, an unresolved V gene accounts for under half, and the others remain unexplained. The sample contains around 80,000 clones, approximately 90% of them found a single time. Roughly 8.6% of the sample comes from the top ten. This sample comprised CD4+ or CD8+ T cells sorted from blood, obtained in a trial of the OX40 agonist ivuxolimab. The origin of the receptors is an adult with an advanced solid tumor such as melanoma, head and neck, liver or kidney cancer.

This clone showed up just once. CDR3 in DNA: TGCGCCAGCAGCCCTTTCGACAACGAGCAGTACTTC. Translated, it gives CASSPFDNEQYF. The chain carries TRBV5-1 and TRBJ2-7; unclear D gene. There are 12 residues in the CDR3. Germline assignment: CDR1 SGHRS and CDR2 YFSETQ. V dropped 4 bases and J dropped 5 bases, with 10 bases sitting between them.

The chain carries TRBV5-1 and TRBJ1-2; D ambiguous. V dropped 0 bases and J dropped 0 bases, with 24 bases sitting between them. Germline CDR1 reads SGHRS; CDR2 reads YFSETQ. The CDR3 extends over 20 amino acids. In DNA form, the CDR3 reads TGCGCCAGCAGCTTGGAAGGCTCCGGAACAGCAACCTTAGCTAACTATGGCTACACCTTC. This sequence encodes CASSLEGSGTATLANYGYTF. Looking up the rest from reference TRBV5-1 and TRBJ1-2 gives the full variable domain: KAGVTQTPRYLIKTRGQQVTLSCSPISGHRSVSWYQQTPGQGLQFLFEYFSETQRNKGNFPGRFSGRQFSNSRSEMNVSTLELGDSALYLCASSLEGSGTATLANYGYTFGSGTRLTVV.

The chain combines TRBV5-4 with TRBJ1-2, with 12 positions matching TRBD1. J gave up 4 bases and V 0 bases, and 16 bases lay outside the gene matches. There are 20 residues in the CDR3. Germline CDR1 SGHNT, CDR2 YYREEE (reference sequence). CDR3 sequence: CASSLGPGQGASHPAYGYTF. The CDR3 DNA is TGTGCCAGCAGCTTGGGACCGGGACAGGGGGCGTCTCACCCAGCCTATGGCTACACCTTC.

This rearrangement joins TRBV6-5 to TRBJ1-2; the D gene is possibly TRBD1 (5 bases). The V end was cut by 6 bases, the J end by 2 bases, with 10 bases between. Looked up from germline, CDR1 is MNHEY and CDR2 is SVGAGI. There are 13 residues in the CDR3. The CDR3 DNA follows: TGTGCCAGCAGGGGGGGAGGGAACTATGGCTACACCTTC. This gives the protein CASRGGGNYGYTF.

The chain uses TRBV19 and TRBJ2-3; 8 bases align to TRBD2. In germline, CDR1 is LNHDA, CDR2 SQIVND (reference sequence). Unmatched junction bases numbered 8, after V lost 8 bases and J lost 4 bases. CDR3 length: 14 residues. The CDR3 spells CASCTGGRADTQYF. CDR3 sequence (DNA): TGTGCCAGTTGCACGGGGGGGCGCGCAGATACGCAGTATTTT.

This chain links TRBV11-1 with TRBJ1-6; tentatively, D is TRBD1 (5 bases). CDR3 size: 14 residues. Per the germline V gene, CDR1 is SGHAT and CDR2 is FQDESV (reference sequence). Trimming took off 0 bases at V and 13 bases at J, with 13 bases between the two ends. The DNA for the CDR3 is TGTGCCAGCAGCTTAGCCCTGTTTGAGGGGCCCCTCCACTTT. Translation gives CASSLALFEGPLHF. Combining the CDR3 with reference TRBV11-1 and TRBJ1-6 gives the whole variable domain EAEVAQSPRYKITEKSQAVAFWCDPISGHATLYWYRQILGQGPELLVQFQDESVVDDSQLPKDRFSAERLKGVDSTLKIQPAELGDSAMYLCASSLALFEGPLHFGNGTRLTVT.

The chain couples TRBV27 to TRBJ1-2; the D gene is possibly TRBD1 (6 bases). With 1 base removed from V and 8 bases from J, the gap between germline ends came to 11 bases. CDR3 size: 13 residues. From germline, CDR1 is MNHEY and CDR2 SMNVEV (reference sequence). The CDR3 DNA is TGTGCCAGCAGTTTATATCAGGGGCTGGGCTACACCTTC. Amino acids: CASSLYQGLGYTF.

The chain carries TRBV27 and TRBJ1-1, with 8 bases lining up with TRBD1. The V segment lost 5 bases and the J segment 5 bases; nucleotides outside the gene matches: 7. CDR1 and CDR2 (germline): MNHEY, SMNVEV (reference sequence). The CDR3 has 14 residues. The CDR3 DNA sequence: TGTGCCAGCAGTCCAAACACAGGGGGGACTGAAGCTTTCTTT. This codes for CASSPNTGGTEAFF.

V usage is TRBV2 and J usage is TRBJ2-1; D is unresolved. The CDR3 contains 14 residues. V shed 7 bases and J shed 5 bases, with 15 bases lying between them. Germline V gene sequence: CDR1 SNHLY, CDR2 FYNNEI. The DNA for the CDR3 is TGTGCCAGCACTGACCCCGCTGGGGACAATGAGCAGTTCTTC. Its protein product is CASTDPAGDNEQFF.